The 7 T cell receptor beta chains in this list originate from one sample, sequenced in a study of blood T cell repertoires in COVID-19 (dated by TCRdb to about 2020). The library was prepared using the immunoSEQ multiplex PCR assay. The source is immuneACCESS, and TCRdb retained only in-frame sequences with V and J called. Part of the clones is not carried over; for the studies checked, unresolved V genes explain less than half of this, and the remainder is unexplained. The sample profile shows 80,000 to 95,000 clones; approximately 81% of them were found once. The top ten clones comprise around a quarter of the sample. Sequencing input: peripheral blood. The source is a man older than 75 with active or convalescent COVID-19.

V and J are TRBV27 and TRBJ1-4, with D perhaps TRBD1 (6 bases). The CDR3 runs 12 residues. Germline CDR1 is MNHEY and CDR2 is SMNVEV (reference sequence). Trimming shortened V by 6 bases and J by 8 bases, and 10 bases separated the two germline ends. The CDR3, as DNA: TGTGCCAGCAGACAGGGTAGGGAAAAACTGTTTTTT. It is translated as CASRQGREKLFF.

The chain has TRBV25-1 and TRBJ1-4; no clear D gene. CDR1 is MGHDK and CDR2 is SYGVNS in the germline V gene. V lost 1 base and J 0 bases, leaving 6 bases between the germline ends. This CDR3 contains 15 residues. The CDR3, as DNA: TGTGCCAGCAGTGAATGGGCCTCAACTAATGAAAAACTGTTTTTT. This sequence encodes CASSEWASTNEKLFF.

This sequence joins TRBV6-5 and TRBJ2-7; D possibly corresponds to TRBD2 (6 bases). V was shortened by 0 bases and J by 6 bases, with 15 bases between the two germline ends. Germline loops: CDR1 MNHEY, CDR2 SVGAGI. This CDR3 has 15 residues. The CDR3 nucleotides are TGTGCCAGCAGTTACTCGGGGGACTTCGCCTCCGAGCAGTACTTC. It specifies CASSYSGDFASEQYF.

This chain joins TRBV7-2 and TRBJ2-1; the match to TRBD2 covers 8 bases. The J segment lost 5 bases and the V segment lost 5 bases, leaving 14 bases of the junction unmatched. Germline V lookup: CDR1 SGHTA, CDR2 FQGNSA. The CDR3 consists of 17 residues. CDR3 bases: TGTGCCAGCAGCCCCGGAGGGGGAGCGGGGGCCGACAATGAGCAGTTCTTC. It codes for CASSPGGGAGADNEQFF.

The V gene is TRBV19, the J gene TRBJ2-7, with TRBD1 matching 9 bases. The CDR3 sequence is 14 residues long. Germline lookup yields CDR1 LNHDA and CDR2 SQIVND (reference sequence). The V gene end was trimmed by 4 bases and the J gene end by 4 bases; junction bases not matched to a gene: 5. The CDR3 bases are TGTGCCAGTAGTACACAGGGGGCAGGGTACGAGCAGTACTTC. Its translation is CASSTQGAGYEQYF.

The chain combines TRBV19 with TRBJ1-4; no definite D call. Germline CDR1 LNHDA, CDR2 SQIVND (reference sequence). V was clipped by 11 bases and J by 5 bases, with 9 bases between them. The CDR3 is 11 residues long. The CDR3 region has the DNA TGTGCCGGCCGACAAAATGAAAAACTGTTTTTT. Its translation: CAGRQNEKLFF.

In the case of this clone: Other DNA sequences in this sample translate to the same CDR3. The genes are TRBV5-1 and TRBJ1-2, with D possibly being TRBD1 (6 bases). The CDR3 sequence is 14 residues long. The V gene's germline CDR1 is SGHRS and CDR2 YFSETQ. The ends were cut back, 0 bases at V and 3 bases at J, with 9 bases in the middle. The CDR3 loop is CASSLEAGDYGYTF. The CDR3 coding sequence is TGCGCCAGCAGCTTGGAGGCAGGGGACTATGGCTACACCTTC.